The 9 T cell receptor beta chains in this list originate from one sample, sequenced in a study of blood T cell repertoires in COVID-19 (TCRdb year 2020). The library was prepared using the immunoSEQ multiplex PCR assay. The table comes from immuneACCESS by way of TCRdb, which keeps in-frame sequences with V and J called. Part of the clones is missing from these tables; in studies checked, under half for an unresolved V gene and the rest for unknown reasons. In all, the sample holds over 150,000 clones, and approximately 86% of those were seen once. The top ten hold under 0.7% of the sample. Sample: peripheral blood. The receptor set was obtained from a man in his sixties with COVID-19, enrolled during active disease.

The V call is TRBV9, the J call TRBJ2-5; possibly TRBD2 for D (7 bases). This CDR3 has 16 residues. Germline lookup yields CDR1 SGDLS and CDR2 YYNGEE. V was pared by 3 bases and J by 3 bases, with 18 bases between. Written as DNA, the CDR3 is TGTGCCAGCAGCGCCCTCGGGGGGCGGGGAGAAGAGACCCAGTACTTC. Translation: CASSALGGRGEETQYF.

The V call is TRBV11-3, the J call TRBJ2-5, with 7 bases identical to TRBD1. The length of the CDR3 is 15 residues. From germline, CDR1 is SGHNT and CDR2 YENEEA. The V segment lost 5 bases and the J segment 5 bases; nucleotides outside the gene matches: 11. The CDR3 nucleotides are TGTGCCAGCAGCCTAAGAACAGGGGTGGGGGAGACCCAGTACTTC. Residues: CASSLRTGVGETQYF. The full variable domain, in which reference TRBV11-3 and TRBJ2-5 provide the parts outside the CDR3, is EAGVVQSPRYKIIEKKQPVAFWCNPISGHNTLYWYLQNLGQGPELLIRYENEEAVDDSQLPKDRFSAERLKGVDSTLKIQPAELGDSAVYLCASSLRTGVGETQYFGPGTRLLVL.

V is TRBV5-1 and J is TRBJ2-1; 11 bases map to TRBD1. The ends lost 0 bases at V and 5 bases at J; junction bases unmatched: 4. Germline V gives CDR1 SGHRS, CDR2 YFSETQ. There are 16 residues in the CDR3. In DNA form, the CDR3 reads TGCGCCAGCAGCTTGGACGGACAGGGGGCGCACAATGAGCAGTTCTTC. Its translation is CASSLDGQGAHNEQFF.

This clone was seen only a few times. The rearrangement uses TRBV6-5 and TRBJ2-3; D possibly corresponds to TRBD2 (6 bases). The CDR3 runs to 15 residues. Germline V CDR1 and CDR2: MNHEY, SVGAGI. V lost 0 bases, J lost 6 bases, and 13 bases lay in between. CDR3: CASSYSPGRWDTQYF. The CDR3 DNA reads TGTGCCAGCAGTTACTCCCCCGGGAGATGGGATACGCAGTATTTT.

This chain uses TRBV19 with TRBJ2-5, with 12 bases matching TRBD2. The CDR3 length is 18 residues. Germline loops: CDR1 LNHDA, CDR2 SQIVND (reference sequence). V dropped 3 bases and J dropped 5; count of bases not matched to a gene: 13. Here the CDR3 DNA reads TGTGCCAGTAGTATTTCGACTAGCGGGGGCCCCCCGGCGGAGACCCAGTACTTC. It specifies CASSISTSGGPPAETQYF.

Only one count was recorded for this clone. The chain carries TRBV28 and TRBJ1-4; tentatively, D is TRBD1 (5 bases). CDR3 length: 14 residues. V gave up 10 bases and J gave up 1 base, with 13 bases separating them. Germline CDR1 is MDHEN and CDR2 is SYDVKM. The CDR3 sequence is CATTGGVTNEKLFF. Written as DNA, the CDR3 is TGTGCCACAACCGGGGGGGTAACTAATGAAAAACTGTTTTTT.

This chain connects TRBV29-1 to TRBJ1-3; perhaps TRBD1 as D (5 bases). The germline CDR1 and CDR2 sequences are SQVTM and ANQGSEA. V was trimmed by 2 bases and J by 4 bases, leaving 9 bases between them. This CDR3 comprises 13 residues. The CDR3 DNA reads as TGCAGCGTTGAACCAGGGTCCGGAAACACCATATATTTT. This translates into CSVEPGSGNTIYF.

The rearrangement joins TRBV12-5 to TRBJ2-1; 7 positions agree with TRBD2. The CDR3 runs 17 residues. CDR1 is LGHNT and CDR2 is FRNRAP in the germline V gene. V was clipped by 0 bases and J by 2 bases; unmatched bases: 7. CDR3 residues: CASGLVVGRGTYNEQFF. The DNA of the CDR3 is TGTGCTAGTGGTTTGGTTGTTGGGAGGGGAACCTACAATGAGCAGTTCTTC.

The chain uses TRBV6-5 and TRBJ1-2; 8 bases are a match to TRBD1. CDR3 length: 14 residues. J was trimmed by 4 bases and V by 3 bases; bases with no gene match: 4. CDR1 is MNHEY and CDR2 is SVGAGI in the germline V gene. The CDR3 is CASSYGTGGYGYTF. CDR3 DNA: TGTGCCAGCAGTTATGGGACAGGAGGCTATGGCTACACCTTC.